This T cell receptor beta chain appears in the sequencing data of a study of blood T cells in healthy people across ages. They isolated at least 6 million PBMCs from each sample. This clonotype was observed at least ten times. Antigen: not known. Study-level findings and limits: The unknown donor CMV status may have confounded expanded clonotype changes.

Next came a second PCR, run for 7 to 11 cycles, which used a sample-barcoded 5' primer along with a J-beta primer mix. Every cDNA was tagged by a template-switch adaptor with 12 random nucleotides. TCRdb called the 5' RACE reads again in MiXCR, with one record for every CDR3 protein. The top ten hold around 3% of the sample, which has around 800,000 distinct CDR3 sequences, 25% to 30% seen once. V trimming: 6 bases; J trimming: 4 bases; junction bases outside the gene matches: 3. This CDR3 spans 13 amino acids. Germline V gives CDR1 MDHEN, CDR2 SYDVKM. This sample was also put to use in a study of T cells of mothers and their children. According to that study: Overlap ran slightly, non-significantly higher for related than unrelated mother-child pairs.

Sequencing input: blood. V is TRBV28 and J is TRBJ2-5; 9 bases are a match to TRBD1. The origin of this receptor is a boy younger than 18 in good health. Here the CDR3 reads CASRGQGGETQYF. As DNA, the CDR3 is TGTGCCAGCAGGGGACAGGGCGGAGAGACCCAGTACTTC.